The 27 T cell receptor beta chains presented below share a single source sample, sequenced in a study of cytomegalovirus exposure and HLA in healthy donors. Data came from immunoSEQ multiplex PCR; TCRdb stores just in-frame clones and leaves some out. The sample has 150,000 to 200,000 clones; more than 75% are singletons. Input material: PBMCs. These receptors were collected from a woman in her 30s in good health and CMV-seronegative.

The chain combines TRBV7-8 with TRBJ1-6; 7 nucleotides line up with TRBD1. Trimming cost V 0 bases and J 10 bases; bases outside gene matches: 6. The CDR3 sequence is 15 residues long. Germline CDR1 reads SGHVS; CDR2 reads FQNEAQ. The CDR3 loop reads CASSLAGQGESPLHF. CDR3 nucleotide sequence: TGTGCCAGCAGCTTAGCGGGCCAGGGGGAATCACCCCTCCACTTT.

The chain has TRBV4-1 and TRBJ1-1; D not resolved. The germline gives CDR1 MGHRA, CDR2 YSYEKL. This CDR3 contains 17 residues. V was clipped by 1 base and J by 5 bases, with 20 bases between them. CDR3 in DNA: TGCGCCAGCAGCCAAGCGTCCATGTCAGGATACGCAACTGAAGCTTTCTTT. This gives the protein CASSQASMSGYATEAFF.

The CDR3 protein is CASSLEGHGLSSARNEKLFF. As DNA, the CDR3 is TGCGCCAGCAGCTTGGAAGGACATGGGCTCAGTTCAGCTCGGAATGAAAAACTGTTTTTT. The chain links TRBV5-1 to TRBJ1-4, with D maybe TRBD1 (5 bases). Germline CDR1 SGHRS, CDR2 YFSETQ. The CDR3 is 20 amino acids. V was trimmed by 0 bases and J by 5 bases, leaving 26 bases between them.

This CDR3 reads CASSPDLAFF. The DNA of the CDR3 is TGTGCCAGCAGCCCAGATCTTGCTTTCTTT. The gene calls are TRBV7-9 and TRBJ1-1; no firm D call. CDR1 is SEHNR and CDR2 is FQNEAQ in the germline V gene (reference sequence). The CDR3 is 10 amino acids. The V end was cut by 5 bases, the J end by 11 bases, with 9 bases between.

The genes are TRBV4-1 and TRBJ1-6; D might be TRBD1 (5 bases). V was pared by 0 bases and J by 9 bases, with 24 bases between. This CDR3 spans 19 amino acids. The germline CDR1 and CDR2 sequences are MGHRA and YSYEKL. The CDR3 region has the DNA TGCGCCAGCAGCCAAGATCCTCAGGGTCCCCCATTCAAAGGTTCACCCCTCCACTTT. Its translation: CASSQDPQGPPFKGSPLHF.

This chain links TRBV29-1 with TRBJ2-5; unclear D gene. The germline V gene has CDR1 SQVTM and CDR2 ANQGSEA. V was clipped by 6 bases and J by 4 bases, with 9 bases between them. The CDR3 has 11 amino acids. Here the CDR3 reads CSVETGETQYF. The CDR3 DNA follows: TGCAGCGTGGAGACTGGAGAGACCCAGTACTTC.

The chain employs TRBV2 and TRBJ2-7; TRBD1 matches at 7 bases. Germline assignment: CDR1 SNHLY and CDR2 FYNNEI. V gave up 4 bases and J gave up 2 bases; unmatched junction bases: 5. The CDR3 has 14 amino acids. The CDR3 is CASSGIDRAYEQYF. The CDR3 DNA is TGTGCCAGCAGTGGGATCGACAGGGCCTACGAGCAGTACTTC.

This clone was detected only a few times. The J gene is TRBJ1-2, the V gene TRBV18; 8 nucleotides match TRBD1. The CDR3 has 16 residues. Per germline, CDR1 KGHSH and CDR2 LQKENI. J was trimmed by 3 bases and V by 2 bases; bases with no gene match: 8. CDR3 DNA sequence: TGTGCCAGCTCACCAAGGGCGCAGGGGGCTGACTATGGCTACACCTTC. It translates to CASSPRAQGADYGYTF.

This clone was found once. The chain has TRBV6-5 and TRBJ2-3; 12 bases line up with TRBD2. The CDR3 runs 14 residues. Germline CDR1 is MNHEY and CDR2 is SVGAGI. V was clipped by 5 bases and J by 6 bases; unmatched bases: 3. The CDR3 loop is CASSRTSGVDTQYF. In DNA, the CDR3 is TGTGCCAGCAGTCGGACTAGCGGGGTTGATACGCAGTATTTT.

The V gene is TRBV5-6, the J gene TRBJ2-1; D perhaps matches TRBD2 (7 bases). V lost 1 base and J lost 4, with 12 bases in between. The V gene's germline CDR1 is SGHDT and CDR2 YYEEEE. CDR3 length: 15 residues. CDR3 amino acids: CASSLRGGTYNEQFF. CDR3 DNA sequence: TGTGCCAGCAGCTTGAGGGGGGGGACTTACAATGAGCAGTTCTTC.

V is TRBV29-1 and J is TRBJ2-1; 7 bases agree with TRBD2. Losses at the gene ends were 6 bases for V and 1 base for J; bases not matched to a gene: 3. The CDR3 totals 13 residues. CDR1 SQVTM and CDR2 ANQGSEA come from the germline V gene. The CDR3 loop reads CSVGLVSYNEQFF. The CDR3 coding sequence is TGCAGCGTAGGACTAGTATCCTACAATGAGCAGTTCTTC.

This clone has just one count. This chain uses TRBV10-3 with TRBJ1-5, with 9 bases aligning to TRBD1. This CDR3 has 14 residues. Germline-derived CDR1 and CDR2 are ENHRY and SYGVKD. The trim removed 6 bases at V and 3 bases at J, leaving 3 bases unmatched. The CDR3 coding sequence is TGTGCCATCAGGGGGGACAGGGACAATCAGCCCCAGCATTTT. This gives the protein CAIRGDRDNQPQHF.

V and J are TRBV18 and TRBJ2-7; TRBD1 agrees at 11 bases. This CDR3 region has 16 residues. The germline gives CDR1 KGHSH, CDR2 LQKENI. V dropped 4 bases and J dropped 3; count of bases not matched to a gene: 8. The CDR3 region is CASSLRGQGALYEQYF. DNA of the CDR3: TGTGCCAGCTCACTACGAGGACAGGGGGCCCTCTACGAGCAGTACTTC.

The J gene is TRBJ1-1, the V gene TRBV18; D possibly corresponds to TRBD1 (5 bases). Trimming removed 3 bases at V and 1 base at J, with 9 bases between. The CDR3 totals 14 residues. The V gene's germline CDR1 is KGHSH and CDR2 LQKENI. The CDR3 DNA follows: TGTGCCAGCTCACCTCCGACAGCGAACACTGAAGCTTTCTTT. Protein sequence: CASSPPTANTEAFF.

Regarding this clone: Other DNA sequences from this sample encode an identical CDR3 as well. The chain employs TRBV19 and TRBJ1-1; D unresolved. V dropped 3 bases and J dropped 1 base, with 6 bases sitting between them. The germline V gene has CDR1 LNHDA and CDR2 SQIVND (reference sequence). The CDR3 spans 13 residues. CDR3 bases: TGTGCCAGTAGTATTAGTGGGAACACTGAAGCTTTCTTT. Its protein is CASSISGNTEAFF.

The genes are TRBV4-2 and TRBJ1-1; D is possibly TRBD1 (6 bases). V lost 0 bases to trimming and J lost 1 base, with 9 bases between them. Looked up from germline, CDR1 is LGHNA and CDR2 is YNFKEQ. This CDR3 contains 15 residues. This CDR3 reads CASSQEGQSNTEAFF. The CDR3 coding sequence is TGTGCCAGCAGCCAAGAGGGACAATCGAACACTGAAGCTTTCTTT.

This chain connects TRBV7-2 to TRBJ1-3; no clear D. The germline V and J ends were trimmed by 5 bases and 0 bases, with 5 bases remaining between them. The CDR3 is 13 amino acids. Germline V CDR1 and CDR2: SGHTA, FQGNSA. Here the CDR3 DNA reads TGTGCCAGCAGCCCCAACTCTGGAAACACCATATATTTT. Translated, it gives CASSPNSGNTIYF.

The sample holds one count of this clone. This chain's CDR3 is CASSQDKGVHYGYTF. The CDR3 region has the DNA TGCGCCAGCAGCCAAGATAAAGGGGTCCATTATGGCTACACCTTC. This chain joins TRBV4-1 and TRBJ1-2; D may be TRBD1 (5 bases). Trimming pared 0 bases from V and 5 bases from J, leaving 13 bases between. Germline-derived CDR1 and CDR2 are MGHRA and YSYEKL. This CDR3 has 15 amino acids.

The V call is TRBV4-2, the J call TRBJ1-1; 7 bases are shared with TRBD1. This CDR3 spans 13 amino acids. CDR1 is LGHNA, CDR2 YNFKEQ, per germline. V lost 5 bases, J lost 5 bases, and 5 bases stayed unmatched. The CDR3 here is CASSDRAGTEAFF. CDR3 coding DNA: TGTGCCAGCAGCGACAGGGCTGGGACTGAAGCTTTCTTT.

A single count supports this clone. This chain uses TRBV7-6 with TRBJ1-3; 8 bases map to TRBD1. Trimming removed 4 bases from V and 0 bases from J; junction bases left unmatched: 5. The CDR3 is 16 residues long. CDR1 is SGHVS, CDR2 FNYEAQ, per germline. The CDR3 protein is CASSSQGAYSGNTIYF. The CDR3 DNA is TGTGCCAGCAGCTCCCAGGGGGCATACTCTGGAAACACCATATATTTT. Full variable domain (rest looked up from reference TRBV7-6 and TRBJ1-3): GAGVSQSPRYKVTKRGQDVALRCDPISGHVSLYWYRQALGQGPEFLTYFNYEAQQDKSGLPNDRFSAERPEGSISTLTIQRTEQRDSAMYRCASSSQGAYSGNTIYFGEGSWLTVV.

This chain uses TRBV7-2 with TRBJ2-2; tentative D call: TRBD1 (5 bases). Germline V gives CDR1 SGHTA, CDR2 FQGNSA. This CDR3 has 14 amino acids. The V gene lost 1 base and the J gene lost 6 bases, with 9 bases spanning the gap. The CDR3 DNA follows: TGTGCCAGCAGCTTAGGACCAGGGTCCGGGGAGCTGTTTTTT. As protein: CASSLGPGSGELFF. Complete variable domain (other parts from reference TRBV7-2 and TRBJ2-2): GAGVSQSPSNKVTEKGKDVELRCDPISGHTALYWYRQSLGQGLEFLIYFQGNSAPDKSGLPSDRFSAERTGGSVSTLTIQRTQQEDSAVYLCASSLGPGSGELFFGEGSRLTVL.

V and J are TRBV9 and TRBJ1-2, with a weak D call TRBD1 (6 bases). The CDR3 contains 17 residues. Germline V gene sequence: CDR1 SGDLS, CDR2 YYNGEE. The germline V and J ends were trimmed by 0 bases and 3 bases, with 18 bases remaining between them. CDR3 DNA sequence: TGTGCCAGCAGCGTAGGAACAGGGCAGAAAGGAGACTATGGCTACACCTTC. This codes for CASSVGTGQKGDYGYTF.

The V and J genes are TRBV6-6 and TRBJ2-1; 8 bases align to TRBD1. Unmatched junction bases numbered 4, after V lost 6 bases and J lost 0 bases. Germline V gene data show CDR1 as MNHNY and CDR2 as SVGAGI (reference sequence). This CDR3 is 15 amino acids long. Written as DNA, the CDR3 is TGTGCCAGCAGCCGACAGGGGAGCTCCTACAATGAGCAGTTCTTC. The encoded protein is CASSRQGSSYNEQFF.

This chain joins TRBV27 and TRBJ2-1, with D unclear. V was trimmed by 1 base and J by 5 bases, leaving 15 bases between them. This CDR3 spans 16 amino acids. The V gene's germline CDR1 is MNHEY and CDR2 SMNVEV (reference sequence). The CDR3 region is CASSLFWSQVDNEQFF. CDR3 DNA sequence: TGTGCCAGCAGTTTATTCTGGTCCCAGGTCGACAATGAGCAGTTCTTC.

The chain uses TRBV5-1 and TRBJ1-2, with D possibly TRBD1 on 6 matching bases. Germline values: CDR1 SGHRS, CDR2 YFSETQ. V lost 5 bases, J lost 8 bases, and 13 bases lay in between. This CDR3 is 12 amino acids long. The CDR3 protein is CASRDSLEGYTF. DNA for the CDR3: TGCGCCAGCAGGGACAGCTTGGAGGGCTACACCTTC. Variable domain in full (rest from reference TRBV5-1 and TRBJ1-2): KAGVTQTPRYLIKTRGQQVTLSCSPISGHRSVSWYQQTPGQGLQFLFEYFSETQRNKGNFPGRFSGRQFSNSRSEMNVSTLELGDSALYLCASRDSLEGYTFGSGTRLTVV.

This chain connects TRBV2 to TRBJ1-1; possibly TRBD1 for D (5 bases). CDR3 size: 13 residues. CDR1 and CDR2 from the germline V gene are SNHLY and FYNNEI. The V gene lost 3 bases and the J gene lost 4 bases, with 9 bases spanning the gap. In DNA form, the CDR3 reads TGTGCCAGCAGTGAGAGACAGAGCACTGAAGCTTTCTTT. Its translation is CASSERQSTEAFF.

The rearrangement links TRBV6-1 to TRBJ1-1, with 11 bases fitting TRBD1. CDR1 MNHNS and CDR2 SASEGT come from the germline V gene. V shed 6 bases and J 4 bases; nucleotides not matched to a gene: 1. The CDR3 is made up of 13 amino acids. CDR3 bases: TGTGCCAGCAGGGGACAGGGGGGCACTGAAGCTTTCTTT. Translation: CASRGQGGTEAFF.